This TCR beta chain was profiled in a study of blood T cell repertoires in COVID-19. Study-level information: Both acute and convalescent COVID-19 samples were obtained from the United States, Italy and Spain. Nucleic acid was either cDNA or gDNA, and it came from T cells, B-cell-depleted T cells, or PBMCs.

Germline V gene lookup returns CDR1 SGHRS and CDR2 YFSETQ. The CDR3 is made up of 15 amino acids. In the original processing: It was from reference gene primer amplification that nucleated cell counts were estimated. The table came from immunoSEQ multiplex PCR; TCRdb's copy has only in-frame clones and leaves some out. V and J calls and clone size follow that table, whereas D and trimming were derived from the DNA. The sample contains 50,000 to 85,000 clones, just under 80% of which appear only once. On this clone itself: The junction differs from germline at one of its ends, possibly a read error.

The gene calls are TRBV5-1 and TRBJ2-1; 11 bases map to TRBD2. The receptor comes from a human donor in a cohort sampled during active COVID-19. Material: peripheral blood. The CDR3 reads CASSLSLAGGVEEFF. CDR3 nucleotide sequence: TGCGCCAGCAGCTTGAGTCTAGCGGGAGGTGTTGAGGAGTTCTTC.